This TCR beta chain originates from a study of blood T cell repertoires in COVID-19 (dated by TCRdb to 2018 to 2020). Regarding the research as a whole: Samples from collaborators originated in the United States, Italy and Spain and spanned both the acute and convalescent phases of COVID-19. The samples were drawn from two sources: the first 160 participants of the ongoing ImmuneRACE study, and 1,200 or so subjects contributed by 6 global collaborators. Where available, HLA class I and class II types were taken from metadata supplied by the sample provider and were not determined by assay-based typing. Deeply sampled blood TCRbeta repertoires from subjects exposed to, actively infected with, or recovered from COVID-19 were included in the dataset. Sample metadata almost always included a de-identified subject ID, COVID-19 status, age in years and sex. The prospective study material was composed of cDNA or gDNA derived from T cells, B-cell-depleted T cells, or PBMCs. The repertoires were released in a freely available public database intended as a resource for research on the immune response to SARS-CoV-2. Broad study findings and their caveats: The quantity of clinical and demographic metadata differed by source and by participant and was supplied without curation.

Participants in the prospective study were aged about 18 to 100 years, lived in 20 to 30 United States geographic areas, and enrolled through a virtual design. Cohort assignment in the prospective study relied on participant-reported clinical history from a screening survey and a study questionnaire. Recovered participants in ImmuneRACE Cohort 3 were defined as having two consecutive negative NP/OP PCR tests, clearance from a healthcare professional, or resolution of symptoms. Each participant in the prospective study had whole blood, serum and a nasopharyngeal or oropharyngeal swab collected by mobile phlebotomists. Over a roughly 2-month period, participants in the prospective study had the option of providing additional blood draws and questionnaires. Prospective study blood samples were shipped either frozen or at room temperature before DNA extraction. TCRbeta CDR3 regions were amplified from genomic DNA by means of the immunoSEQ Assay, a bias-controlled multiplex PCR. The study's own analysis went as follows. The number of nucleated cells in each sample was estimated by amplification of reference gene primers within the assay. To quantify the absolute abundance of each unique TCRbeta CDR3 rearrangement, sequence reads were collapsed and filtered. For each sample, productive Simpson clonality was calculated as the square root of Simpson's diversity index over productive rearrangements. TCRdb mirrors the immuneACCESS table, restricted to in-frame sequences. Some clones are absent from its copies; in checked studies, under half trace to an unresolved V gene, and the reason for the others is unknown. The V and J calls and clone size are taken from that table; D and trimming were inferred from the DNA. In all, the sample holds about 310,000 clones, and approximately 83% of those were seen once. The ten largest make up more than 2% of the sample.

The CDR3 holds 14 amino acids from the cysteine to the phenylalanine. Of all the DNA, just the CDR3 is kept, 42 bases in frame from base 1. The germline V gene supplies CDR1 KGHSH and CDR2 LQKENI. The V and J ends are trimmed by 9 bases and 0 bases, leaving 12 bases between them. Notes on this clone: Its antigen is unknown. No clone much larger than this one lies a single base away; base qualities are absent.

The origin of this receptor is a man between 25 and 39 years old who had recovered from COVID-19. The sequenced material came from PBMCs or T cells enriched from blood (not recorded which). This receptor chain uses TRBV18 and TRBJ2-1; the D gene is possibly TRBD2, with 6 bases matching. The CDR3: CASRGASSYNEQFF. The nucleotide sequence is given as TGTGCCAGTCGCGGGGCTAGCTCCTACAATGAGCAGTTCTTC.